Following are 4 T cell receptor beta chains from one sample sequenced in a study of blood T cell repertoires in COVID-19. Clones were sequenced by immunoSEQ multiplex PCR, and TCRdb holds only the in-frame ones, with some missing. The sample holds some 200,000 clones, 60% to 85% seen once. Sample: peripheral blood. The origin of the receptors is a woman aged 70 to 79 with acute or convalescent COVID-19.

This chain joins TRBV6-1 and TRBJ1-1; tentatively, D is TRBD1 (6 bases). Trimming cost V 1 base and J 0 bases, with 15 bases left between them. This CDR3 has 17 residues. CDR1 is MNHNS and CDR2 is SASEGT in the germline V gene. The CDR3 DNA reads TGTGCCAGCAGTGAAGGGATGGAACAGGGATTGAACACTGAAGCTTTCTTT. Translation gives CASSEGMEQGLNTEAFF.

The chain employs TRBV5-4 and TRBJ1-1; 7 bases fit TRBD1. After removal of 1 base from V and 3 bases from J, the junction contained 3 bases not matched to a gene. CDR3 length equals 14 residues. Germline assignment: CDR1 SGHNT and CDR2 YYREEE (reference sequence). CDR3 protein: CASSLRGGDTEAFF. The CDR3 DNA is TGTGCCAGCAGCTTGAGAGGGGGCGACACTGAAGCTTTCTTT.

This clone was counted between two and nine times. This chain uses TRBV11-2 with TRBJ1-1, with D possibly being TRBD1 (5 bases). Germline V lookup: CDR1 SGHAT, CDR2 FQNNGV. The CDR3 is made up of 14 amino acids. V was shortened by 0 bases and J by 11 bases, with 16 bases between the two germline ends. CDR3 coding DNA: TGTGCCAGCAGCTTAGACCAATCCAGGGAAGCGGCTTTCTTT. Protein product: CASSLDQSREAAFF.

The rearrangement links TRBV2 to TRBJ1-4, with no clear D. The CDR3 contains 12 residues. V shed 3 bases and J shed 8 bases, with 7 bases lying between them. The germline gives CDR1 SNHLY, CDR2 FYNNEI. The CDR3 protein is CASSEIREKLFF. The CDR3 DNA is TGTGCCAGCAGTGAGATCCGGGAAAAACTGTTTTTT.